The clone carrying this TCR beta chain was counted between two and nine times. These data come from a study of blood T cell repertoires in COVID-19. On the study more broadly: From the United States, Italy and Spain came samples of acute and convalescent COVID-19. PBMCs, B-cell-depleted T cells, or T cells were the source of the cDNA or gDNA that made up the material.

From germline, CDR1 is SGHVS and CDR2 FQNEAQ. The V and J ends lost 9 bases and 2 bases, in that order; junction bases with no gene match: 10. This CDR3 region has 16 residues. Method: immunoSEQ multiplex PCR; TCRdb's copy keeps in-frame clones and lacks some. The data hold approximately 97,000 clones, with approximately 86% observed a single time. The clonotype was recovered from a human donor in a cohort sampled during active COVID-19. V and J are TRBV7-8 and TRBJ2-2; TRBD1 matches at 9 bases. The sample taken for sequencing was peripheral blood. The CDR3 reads CASSRTGALNTGELFF. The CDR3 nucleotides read TGTGCCAGTTCCCGGACAGGGGCCCTAAACACCGGGGAGCTGTTTTTT.